This T cell receptor beta chain stems from a study of T cell repertoires in cytomegalovirus infection. Study information: Public TCR beta signatures were indicative of both CMV infection and a matching HLA type. General observations from the study: Within the response measured ex vivo, HLA-C-restricted CMV-specific TCR beta clonotypes were dominant. Summed frequency of shared TCR beta families picked out CMV carriers who also had the relevant HLA.

Concerning this clonotype: What it recognizes is unknown.

Trimming removed 5 bases at V and 5 bases at J, with 15 bases between. The CDR3 has 14 residues. Germline assignment: CDR1 MNHEY and CDR2 SMNVEV (reference sequence). TCRdb re-called the reads with MiXCR, one entry per CDR3 protein. The data contain hundreds of thousands of distinct CDR3 sequences, around a third of them singletons. The V gene is TRBV27, the J gene TRBJ2-5; D tentatively reads TRBD1 or TRBD2 (5 bases each). The receptor comes from a human donor in good health (CMV status not recorded). Some clones in this sample may be carry-over from other donors' samples. This specimen was cultured CD8+ T cells from PBMCs, taken from culture after CMV antigen stimulation. The CDR3 protein is CASSNRDLGETQYF. CDR3 in DNA: TGTGCCAGCAGTAACCGGGACCTCGGGGAGACCCAGTACTTC.